Below, 23 T cell receptor beta chains from the same sample are listed, as sequenced in a study of shared clonotypes between healthy human individuals (dated by TCRdb to about 2020). CD8 naive samples were obtained by positive selection for CCR7 among CD45RO-negative cells, yielding a CD45RA+CCR7+ population from which TemRA cells were excluded. The method was the immunoSEQ multiplex PCR assay. The table was pulled from immuneACCESS by TCRdb, which kept in-frame rearrangements only. Such tables lose some clones; where checked, under half of the loss comes from unresolved V genes, and the rest has no known cause. The sample table records fewer than 800,000 clones; about 90% of these occur just once. The ten largest clones add up to approximately 25% of the sample. The specimen sequenced was naive CD8+ T cells sorted from blood. Per the publication, the cell subset or site label means: CD45RA+CCR7+. Receptors were obtained from a man younger than 40 in good health.

This clone appeared a few times. The chain links TRBV12-5 to TRBJ1-2; unclear D gene. V dropped 6 bases and J dropped 3 bases, with 14 bases sitting between them. CDR1 and CDR2 (germline): LGHNT, FRNRAP. The length of the CDR3 is 14 residues. CDR3: CASGPSGRDYGYTF. CDR3 DNA sequence: TGTGCTAGTGGCCCAAGTGGCAGAGACTATGGCTACACCTTC.

The chain links TRBV28 to TRBJ2-5; D not resolved. CDR1 MDHEN and CDR2 SYDVKM come from the germline V gene. The CDR3 sequence is 12 residues long. V was pared by 5 bases and J by 5 bases, with 9 bases between. CDR3 in amino acids: CASSPSWETQYF. DNA of the CDR3: TGTGCCAGCAGTCCTTCGTGGGAGACCCAGTACTTC.

The chain joins TRBV7-2 to TRBJ2-1, with 10 nucleotides matching TRBD2. Per the germline V gene, CDR1 is SGHTA and CDR2 is FQGNSA. The CDR3 is 15 residues long. V lost 2 bases to trimming and J lost 9 bases; unmatched junction nucleotides: 7. Here the CDR3 reads CASSLISGRAAEQFF. The CDR3 nucleotides are TGTGCCAGCAGCTTAATAAGCGGGAGGGCCGCTGAGCAGTTCTTC.

This chain uses TRBV5-1 with TRBJ2-2; D unresolved. In germline, CDR1 is SGHRS, CDR2 YFSETQ. CDR3 length: 14 amino acids. Between the trimmed V and J ends, which lost 0 bases and 1 base, there was a span of 4 bases. DNA of the CDR3: TGCGCCAGCAGCTTGGACAGGAACACCGGGGAGCTGTTTTTT. As protein: CASSLDRNTGELFF.

V is TRBV7-6 and J is TRBJ1-3; 8 nucleotides agree with TRBD1. Germline V gene sequence: CDR1 SGHVS, CDR2 FNYEAQ. The CDR3 has 15 residues. V lost 6 bases to trimming and J lost 2 bases; unmatched junction nucleotides: 6. In DNA form, the CDR3 reads TGTGCCAGCAGGTCAACAGGGGGTCCTGGAAACACCATATATTTT. It yields the protein CASRSTGGPGNTIYF.

This clone is a singleton in its sample. The rearrangement links TRBV28 to TRBJ2-1; D is ambiguous. The germline V gene encodes CDR1 MDHEN and CDR2 SYDVKM. The CDR3 spans 15 residues. Trimming pared 1 base from V and 6 bases from J, leaving 13 bases between. As DNA, the CDR3 is TGTGCCAGCAGTTTATCGAGCTTTGGTGGCAATGAGCAGTTCTTC. This codes for CASSLSSFGGNEQFF. The whole variable domain, filled in from reference TRBV28 and TRBJ2-1, reads DVKVTQSSRYLVKRTGEKVFLECVQDMDHENMFWYRQDPGLGLRLIYFSYDVKMKEKGDIPEGYSVSREKKERFSLILESASTNQTSMYLCASSLSSFGGNEQFFGPGTRLTVL.

V is TRBV28 and J is TRBJ1-4; D is possibly TRBD1 (6 bases). Trimming removed 3 bases at V and 3 bases at J, with 17 bases between. Germline CDR1 is MDHEN and CDR2 is SYDVKM. The CDR3 is 17 amino acids. The CDR3 DNA reads as TGTGCCAGCAGTTTCCGGACCACCAGGGGTCCTAATGAAAAACTGTTTTTT. It yields the protein CASSFRTTRGPNEKLFF.

The chain joins TRBV6-6 to TRBJ2-1; no clear D gene. With 7 bases removed from V and 3 bases from J, the gap between germline ends came to 16 bases. Germline assignment: CDR1 MNHNY and CDR2 SVGAGI (reference sequence). The CDR3 sequence is 15 residues long. The CDR3 DNA follows: TGTGCCAGCACCCCCGACGGACCCTACTACAATGAGCAGTTCTTC. As protein: CASTPDGPYYNEQFF.

J is TRBJ2-1 and V is TRBV11-3; possible D gene TRBD1, 7 bases. V lost 1 base to trimming and J lost 3 bases, with 22 bases between them. CDR1 SGHNT and CDR2 YENEEA come from the germline V gene. This CDR3 spans 19 amino acids. The CDR3 here is CASSLGRDSPDLFYNEQFF. The CDR3 DNA reads as TGTGCCAGCAGCTTAGGGAGGGACAGTCCCGACCTATTCTACAATGAGCAGTTCTTC.

The V and J genes are TRBV6-6 and TRBJ2-7; the D call may be TRBD1 or TRBD2 (6 bases each). This CDR3 has 15 amino acids. V lost 7 bases and J 6 bases, leaving 22 bases between the germline ends. Per the germline V gene, CDR1 is MNHNY and CDR2 is SVGAGI (reference sequence). The CDR3 region is CASTGLRAGGGEQYF. CDR3 sequence (DNA): TGTGCCAGCACGGGCTTGCGGGCCGGAGGGGGCGAGCAGTACTTC.

The V gene is TRBV7-9, the J gene TRBJ1-1; maybe TRBD1 (6 bases). V lost 10 bases and J lost 4, with 16 bases in between. Looked up from germline, CDR1 is SEHNR and CDR2 is FQNEAQ (reference sequence). The CDR3 is made up of 13 amino acids. The CDR3 nucleotides read TGTGCCACGTCGACAGGTCTTGGCACTGAAGCTTTCTTT. Residues: CATSTGLGTEAFF.

The chain recombines TRBV5-1 with TRBJ1-5; D not resolved. Per the germline V gene, CDR1 is SGHRS and CDR2 is YFSETQ. The CDR3 extends over 15 amino acids. Trimming shortened V by 0 bases and J by 1 base, and 8 bases separated the two germline ends. CDR3 DNA: TGCGCCAGCAGCTTGGAGGAGAAAAGCAATCAGCCCCAGCATTTT. Encoded protein: CASSLEEKSNQPQHF.

The gene calls are TRBV29-1 and TRBJ2-1; TRBD2 matches 7 bases. Germline CDR1 and CDR2: SQVTM and ANQGSEA. The CDR3 consists of 13 residues. Trimming took 4 bases from V and 1 from J; bases not matched to a gene: 1. CDR3 in amino acids: CSVGGGSYNEQFF. Written as DNA, the CDR3 is TGCAGCGTTGGCGGGGGTTCCTACAATGAGCAGTTCTTC.

This chain joins TRBV29-1 and TRBJ2-1; D perhaps matches TRBD2 (5 bases). Trimming took 6 bases from V and 9 from J, leaving 18 bases between them. This CDR3 contains 13 residues. Germline CDR1 and CDR2: SQVTM and ANQGSEA. In DNA, the CDR3 is TGCAGCGTCCCCCGGGGTGAGGCAGGTGAGCAGTTCTTC. It encodes CSVPRGEAGEQFF.

This chain joins TRBV5-1 and TRBJ2-1, with 7 bases lining up with TRBD2. With 3 bases clipped from V and 4 bases from J, the junction kept 10 bases outside the gene matches. This CDR3 spans 16 amino acids. Germline V CDR1 and CDR2: SGHRS, YFSETQ. CDR3 region: CASSSGTGLSYNEQFF. In DNA, the CDR3 is TGCGCCAGCAGCTCTGGAACGGGACTATCATACAATGAGCAGTTCTTC. The whole variable domain, filled in from reference TRBV5-1 and TRBJ2-1, reads KAGVTQTPRYLIKTRGQQVTLSCSPISGHRSVSWYQQTPGQGLQFLFEYFSETQRNKGNFPGRFSGRQFSNSRSEMNVSTLELGDSALYLCASSSGTGLSYNEQFFGPGTRLTVL.

V usage is TRBV6-6 and J usage is TRBJ2-7; D remains unclear. The V gene lost 0 bases and the J gene lost 0 bases, with 12 bases spanning the gap. The CDR3 contains 16 residues. Germline CDR1 is MNHNY and CDR2 is SVGAGI (reference sequence). Here the CDR3 DNA reads TGTGCCAGCAGTTACTCGAAATCGGACGGCTCCTACGAGCAGTACTTC. It specifies CASSYSKSDGSYEQYF.

The chain links TRBV11-2 to TRBJ2-1, with D perhaps TRBD2 (5 bases). This CDR3 is 15 amino acids long. Deletions cut 4 bases from V and 3 bases from J, with 13 bases between. CDR1 is SGHAT and CDR2 is FQNNGV in the germline V gene. For the CDR3, the DNA is TGTGCCAGCAGCTCCACCGACCGGGACTACAATGAGCAGTTCTTC. It is translated as CASSSTDRDYNEQFF.

The chain combines TRBV9 with TRBJ2-2; perhaps TRBD2 as D (5 bases). Germline V gene sequence: CDR1 SGDLS, CDR2 YYNGEE. The CDR3 sequence is 13 residues long. Deletions cut 7 bases from V and 4 bases from J, with 11 bases between. For the CDR3, the DNA is TGTGCCAGCGGAGTGGCGGGCACCGGGGAGCTGTTTTTT. As protein: CASGVAGTGELFF.

This chain links TRBV6-5 with TRBJ2-3; no firm D call. Germline lookup yields CDR1 MNHEY and CDR2 SVGAGI. This CDR3 contains 14 residues. Trimming pared 5 bases from V and 0 bases from J, leaving 9 bases between. CDR3 protein: CASSDKGSTDTQYF. CDR3 nucleotide sequence: TGTGCCAGCAGTGACAAGGGTAGCACAGATACGCAGTATTTT.

The chain couples TRBV13 to TRBJ2-7; 7 bases are shared with TRBD2. V lost 4 bases and J lost 2; bases outside the gene matches: 5. This CDR3 contains 14 residues. Germline V gene sequence: CDR1 PRHDT, CDR2 FYEKMQ (reference sequence). The CDR3 DNA reads TGTGCCAGCAGCTCCCGGGGACTAACCTACGAGCAGTACTTC. Its translation is CASSSRGLTYEQYF.

The gene calls are TRBV11-2 and TRBJ1-1; possibly TRBD1 for D (5 bases). The CDR3 is 15 amino acids. Germline V CDR1 and CDR2: SGHAT, FQNNGV. The ends were cut back, 6 bases at V and 5 bases at J, with 19 bases in the middle. CDR3 sequence reads: CASRFRGGAKTEAFF. The CDR3 DNA sequence: TGTGCCAGCAGATTCCGGGGTGGGGCGAAGACTGAAGCTTTCTTT. Filled out from reference TRBV11-2 and TRBJ1-1, the complete variable domain reads EAGVAQSPRYKIIEKRQSVAFWCNPISGHATLYWYQQILGQGPKLLIQFQNNGVVDDSQLPKDRFSAERLKGVDSTLKIQPAKLEDSAVYLCASRFRGGAKTEAFFGQGTRLTVV.

The genes are TRBV27 and TRBJ1-1; no reliable D call. Germline values: CDR1 MNHEY, CDR2 SMNVEV (reference sequence). CDR3 size: 14 residues. The germline V and J ends were trimmed by 0 bases and 0 bases, with 5 bases remaining between them. The CDR3 region has the DNA TGTGCCAGCAGTTTATCCCTGATGAACACTGAAGCTTTCTTT. This gives the protein CASSLSLMNTEAFF.

The rearrangement joins TRBV13 to TRBJ2-7; 8 bases are shared with TRBD2. The CDR3 spans 19 residues. Germline V gene data show CDR1 as PRHDT and CDR2 as FYEKMQ (reference sequence). The V gene end was trimmed by 5 bases and the J gene end by 7 bases; junction bases not matched to a gene: 25. CDR3 residues: CASSQKAGGVRASLLEQYF. The CDR3 DNA sequence: TGTGCCAGCAGCCAAAAGGCGGGAGGCGTTCGGGCCAGCCTTCTTGAGCAGTACTTC.